This T cell receptor beta chain originates from a study of blood T cell repertoires in COVID-19. In the study overall: Material from acute and convalescent COVID-19 was sourced from the United States, Italy and Spain. Nucleic acid was either cDNA or gDNA, and it came from T cells, B-cell-depleted T cells, or PBMCs.

Authors' analysis steps: Quantification of nucleated cells was approximated via reference gene primer amplification. The method was immunoSEQ multiplex PCR; TCRdb's version includes in-frame clones alone and lacks a portion of them. The DNA was the basis for D and trimming; V, J and clone size are from that table. The sample shows approximately 150,000 clones, 65% to 90% of them seen only once. The CDR3 sequence is 14 residues long. V was shortened by 0 bases and J by 0 bases, with 8 bases between the two germline ends. Per germline, CDR1 SQVTM and CDR2 ANQGSEA. The receptor was isolated from a woman between 45 and 60 years old in a cohort sampled during active or convalescent COVID-19. The sample consisted of peripheral blood. The rearrangement links TRBV29-1 to TRBJ1-2; no clear D gene. CDR3 residues: CSVEDRLSNYGYTF. In DNA, the CDR3 is TGCAGCGTTGAAGATCGACTGTCTAACTATGGCTACACCTTC.